Listed below are T cell receptor beta chains from one sample, sequenced in a study of blood T cell repertoires in COVID-19. Sequenced by immunoSEQ multiplex PCR; TCRdb stores in-frame clones only, minus some. Among about 260,000 clones, about nine tenths were seen once, and the ten largest hold roughly 0.95%. Sequenced: PBMCs or T cells enriched from blood (not recorded which). The receptors shown here come from a middle-aged man who had been exposed to COVID-19. Both conserved end residues are trimmed from each CDR3. Fields, in order: V gene, J gene, CDR3 protein.

TRBV5-1,TRBJ2-1,ASSLEGQVSYNEQF
TRBV5-1,TRBJ2-3,ASSVNLGGGRDTQY
TRBV5-5,TRBJ1-4,ASSLDWGATNEKLF
TRBV7-9,TRBJ1-1,ASSLGQGTEAF
TRBV11-3,TRBJ2-2,ASSFRTGSVLGTGELF
TRBV27,TRBJ1-2,ASSFDRAGVGGYT
TRBV23-1,TRBJ2-5,ASSQQGLDQY
TRBV12-3/TRBV12-4,TRBJ2-7,ASSFLYEQY
TRBV9,TRBJ1-3,ASTPFKDGGSGNTIY
TRBV7-9,TRBJ2-5,ASSSETSGTGETQY
TRBV5-5,TRBJ1-5,ASSLLQSNQPQH
TRBV6-1,TRBJ1-1,ASSERQTVNTEAF
TRBV2,TRBJ1-5,ASSPGQPQH
TRBV28,TRBJ1-4,ASSLEGATNEKLF
TRBV27,TRBJ1-6,ASSFREVDSPLH
TRBV3-1/TRBV3-2,TRBJ1-1,ASSQDRGNTEAF
TRBV3-1/TRBV3-2,TRBJ1-2,ASSHWSGRGYGYT
TRBV3-1/TRBV3-2,TRBJ1-4,ASSLQGASNEKLF
TRBV12-3/TRBV12-4,TRBJ1-5,ASSQQGIQPQH
TRBV19,TRBJ2-2,ASKTPGGWIGELF
TRBV29-1,TRBJ2-3,SVGSGGTDTQY
TRBV10-3,TRBJ1-2,AIIQGADSSGYT
TRBV21-1,TRBJ2-1,ASSKVSGRADDNEQL
TRBV19,TRBJ1-4,ASSIAGTGYEKLF
TRBV18,TRBJ1-1,ASYGQGGTEAF
TRBV29-1,TRBJ2-1,SVDGPHNEQF
TRBV3-1/TRBV3-2,TRBJ1-5,ASSQGTAGSGTQH
TRBV6-5,TRBJ1-4,ASSHTTGGKLF
TRBV4-1,TRBJ1-2,ASSHEGHPRNGYT